This section outlines one T cell receptor beta chain sequence together with its context. This clonotype was seen a few times. It lacks a known antigen. Base qualities are missing; no much larger clone stands one base away. Interpreted using the paper, the treatment or condition label stands for: roughly nine-day PBMC culture with coronavirus spike peptide pools or control peptides (ViraFEST assay). The ViraFEST assay, used in the study, expanded antigen-specific T cells with peptide pools and then identified the expanded clonotypes through TCR sequencing. The convalescent patients' positive SARS-CoV-2 PCR tests were from March to December 2020, which was before the Alpha, Beta and Delta variants emerged in the United States. Each well held two million PBMCs cultured with approximately 10 ug/ml peptide pools in IMDM containing about 5% human AB serum and roughly 9 IU/ml IL-2. On days 3 and 7, half of the culture medium was replaced with fresh IL-2-containing medium. Once the cells had been in culture for 9 to 10 days, the EasySep CD4+ T cell isolation kit was used to isolate CD4+ T cells by negative selection. PBMCs were separated from whole blood using Ficoll-Paque Plus gradient centrifugation and then either used fresh or cryopreserved at -140C. Triplicate wells were generally used for each culture condition.

The germline V gene sets CDR1 to MNHEY and CDR2 to SVGEGT. The CDR3 sequence holds 15 residues, the cysteine and phenylalanine included. Only CDR3 DNA is held: 45 bases, read in frame from base 1. V is cut by 6 bases and J by 7 bases, and the space between the germline ends is 19 bases. These data originate in a study of vaccination and CD4 T cells after COVID-19 (dated by TCRdb to between 2021 and 2022). For context, the study as a whole: Convalescent patients had a positive SARS-CoV-2 result on nasal swab PCR, and of these patients, several had mild disease and one had severe disease. The spike-specific CD4+ TCR repertoire was compared before and after mRNA vaccination in approximately ten COVID-19 convalescent patients and a few infection-naive healthy vaccine recipients. Participants got two doses of the Pfizer-BioNTech BNT162b2 vaccine (n=8) or two doses of the Moderna mRNA-1273 vaccine (n=2). Post-COVID blood samples from convalescent patients were collected a median of roughly 100 days after diagnosis, with a range of 35 to 161 days. The time from the second vaccine dose to post-vaccine blood sampling had a median of around 72 days and ranged from about 12 to 250 days. As controls, cultures received a CEFX viral epitope pool (the positive control), an HIV-1 Nef peptide pool (the negative control), or no peptide at all. Overlapping spike peptide pools from SARS-CoV-2 and from the common cold coronaviruses HCoV-NL63, HCoV-OC43 and HCoV-229E were used as culture stimuli. The convalescent cohort comprised six males and four females, including two Hispanic individuals, seven Caucasians, two Asians and one multiracial person. Beyond this particular receptor, the publication reports: Of the vaccine-specific clones found in convalescent patients, nearly all (304 of 307) were mono-reactive for SARS-CoV-2 spike instead of being cross-reactive with common cold coronaviruses. Although the median number of SARS-CoV-2-reactive clonotypes went up from 21 after infection to 38 after vaccination, the increase was not significant. Relatively few convalescent patients were included in the study, and early timepoints after natural infection were not analyzed. In convalescent patients, a median 86.3% of post-vaccine SARS-CoV-2-reactive clones were detected only after vaccination, and vaccine-specific priming was suggested by this finding.

The library relied on PCR. TCR sequencing of DNA from cultured CD4+ T cells used the Oncomine TCR Beta short-read assay at the Johns Hopkins FTIC core. Genomic DNA was extracted from the cultured CD4+ T cells with the QIAamp micro DNA kit. Oncomine TCR Beta libraries made from cultured CD4+ T cells were pooled using unique dual indexes and sequenced on an Illumina iSeq 100. In the authors' own workflow: Non-productive sequences were removed, and CDR3s that did not start with C, did not end with F or W, or were shorter than 7 amino acids were discarded. Antigen-specific clonotypes were identified using the MANAFEST web application through comparison of peptide-stimulated wells with reference and other culture wells. An FDR below 0.05, an odds ratio above 5, and a productive frequency above 0.1% in at least two of three replicate wells were required for clones to be considered positive. Clonotypes that were significantly expanded in both SARS-CoV-2 spike wells and at least one common cold coronavirus spike condition were defined as cross-reactive. Levenshtein distances (stringdist) and unrooted phylogenetic trees (ape) in R version 3.6.1 were used to assess CDR3 homology. TCRdb redid the processing of the public reads, applying fastp at Q25 and MiXCR, and retained in-frame beta chains. Rows are unified per CDR3 protein, each entry keeping the most common DNA and genes. These V and J calls originate from TCRdb's pipeline instead of the authors' own analysis. The sample table lists tens of thousands of distinct CDR3 sequences, approximately 48% of them with a count of one. 5% to 6.5% of the sample lies in the top ten.

Here the chain combines TRBV6-2 or TRBV6-3 and TRBJ1-5, with no reliable assignment of the D segment. This receptor was obtained from a human donor who had recovered from COVID-19. The sample was CD4+ T cells from blood, cultured in vitro. The bases read TGTGCCAGCAGCCCGTATGGGCGCCGCGGGCAGCCCCAGCATTTT. It translates to CASSPYGRRGQPQHF.